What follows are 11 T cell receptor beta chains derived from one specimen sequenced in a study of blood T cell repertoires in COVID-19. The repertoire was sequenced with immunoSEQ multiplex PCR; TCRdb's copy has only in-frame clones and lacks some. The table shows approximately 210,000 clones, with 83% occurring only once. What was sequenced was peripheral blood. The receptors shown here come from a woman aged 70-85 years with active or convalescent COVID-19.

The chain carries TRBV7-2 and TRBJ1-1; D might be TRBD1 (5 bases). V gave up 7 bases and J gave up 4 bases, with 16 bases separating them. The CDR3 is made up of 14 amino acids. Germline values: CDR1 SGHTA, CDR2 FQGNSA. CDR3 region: CASTDSAGGTEAFF. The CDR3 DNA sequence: TGTGCCAGCACCGACTCGGCGGGGGGCACTGAAGCTTTCTTT.

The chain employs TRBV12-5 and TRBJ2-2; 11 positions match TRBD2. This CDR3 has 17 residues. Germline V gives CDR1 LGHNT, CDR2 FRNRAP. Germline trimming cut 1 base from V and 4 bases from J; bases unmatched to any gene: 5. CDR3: CASGLALTSGSTGELFF. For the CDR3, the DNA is TGTGCTAGTGGTTTGGCCCTAACTAGCGGGAGCACCGGGGAGCTGTTTTTT.

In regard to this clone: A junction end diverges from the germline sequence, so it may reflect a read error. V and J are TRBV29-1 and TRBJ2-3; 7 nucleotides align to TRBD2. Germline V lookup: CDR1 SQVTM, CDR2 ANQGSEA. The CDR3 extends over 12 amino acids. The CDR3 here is CSVEGGGDGMNF. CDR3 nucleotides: TGCAGCGTTGAAGGGGGGGGAGACGGGATGAACTTT.

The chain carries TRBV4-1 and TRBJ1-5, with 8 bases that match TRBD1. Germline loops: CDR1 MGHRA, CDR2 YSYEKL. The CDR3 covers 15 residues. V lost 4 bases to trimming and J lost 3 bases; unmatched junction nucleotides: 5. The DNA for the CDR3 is TGCGCCAGCAGCCGACAGGACAGGGACAATCAGCCCCAGCATTTT. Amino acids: CASSRQDRDNQPQHF.

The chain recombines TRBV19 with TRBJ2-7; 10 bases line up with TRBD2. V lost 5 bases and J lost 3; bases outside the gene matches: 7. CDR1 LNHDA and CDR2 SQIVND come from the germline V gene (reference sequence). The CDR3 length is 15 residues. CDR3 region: CASSSPSGGHYEQYF. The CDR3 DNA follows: TGTGCCAGTAGTTCTCCTAGCGGGGGCCACTACGAGCAGTACTTC.

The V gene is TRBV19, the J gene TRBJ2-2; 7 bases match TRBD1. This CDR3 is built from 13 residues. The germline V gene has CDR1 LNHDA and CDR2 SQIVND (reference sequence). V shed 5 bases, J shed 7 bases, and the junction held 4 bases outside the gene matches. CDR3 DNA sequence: TGTGCCAGTAGTGGACAGGCGGTCGGGGAGCTGTTTTTT. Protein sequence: CASSGQAVGELFF. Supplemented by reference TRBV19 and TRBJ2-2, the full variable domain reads DGGITQSPKYLFRKEGQNVTLSCEQNLNHDAMYWYRQDPGQGLRLIYYSQIVNDFQKGDIAEGYSVSREKKESFPLTVTSAQKNPTAFYLCASSGQAVGELFFGEGSRLTVL.

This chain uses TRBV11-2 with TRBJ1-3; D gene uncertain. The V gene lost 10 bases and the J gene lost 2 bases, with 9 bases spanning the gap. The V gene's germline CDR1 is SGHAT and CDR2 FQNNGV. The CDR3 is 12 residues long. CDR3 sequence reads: CATLVPGNTIYF. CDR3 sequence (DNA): TGTGCCACCCTTGTCCCTGGAAACACCATATATTTT.

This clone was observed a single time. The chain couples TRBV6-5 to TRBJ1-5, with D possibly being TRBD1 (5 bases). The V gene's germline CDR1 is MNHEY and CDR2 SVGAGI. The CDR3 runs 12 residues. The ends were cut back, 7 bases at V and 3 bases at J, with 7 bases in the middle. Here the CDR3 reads CASTGYNQPQHF. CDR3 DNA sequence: TGTGCCAGCACAGGGTACAATCAGCCCCAGCATTTT.

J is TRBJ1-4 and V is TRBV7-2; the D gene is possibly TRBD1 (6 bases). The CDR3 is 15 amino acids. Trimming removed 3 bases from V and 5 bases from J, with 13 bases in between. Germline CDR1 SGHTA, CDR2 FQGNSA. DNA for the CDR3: TGTGCCAGCAGCTTCAACATACAGGGAAATGAAAAACTGTTTTTT. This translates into CASSFNIQGNEKLFF.

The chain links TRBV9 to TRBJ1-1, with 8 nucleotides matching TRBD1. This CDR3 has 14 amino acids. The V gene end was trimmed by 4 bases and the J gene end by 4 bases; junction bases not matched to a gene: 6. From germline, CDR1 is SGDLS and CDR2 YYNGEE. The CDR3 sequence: CASSPGQGGTEAFF. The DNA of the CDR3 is TGTGCCAGCAGCCCCGGACAGGGAGGCACTGAAGCTTTCTTT.

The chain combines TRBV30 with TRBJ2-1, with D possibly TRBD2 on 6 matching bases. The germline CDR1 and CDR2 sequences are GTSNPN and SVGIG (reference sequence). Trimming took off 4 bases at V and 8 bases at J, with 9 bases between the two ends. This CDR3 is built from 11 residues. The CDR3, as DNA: TGTGCCTGGATGGACTATGATGAGCAGTTCTTC. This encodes CAWMDYDEQFF.